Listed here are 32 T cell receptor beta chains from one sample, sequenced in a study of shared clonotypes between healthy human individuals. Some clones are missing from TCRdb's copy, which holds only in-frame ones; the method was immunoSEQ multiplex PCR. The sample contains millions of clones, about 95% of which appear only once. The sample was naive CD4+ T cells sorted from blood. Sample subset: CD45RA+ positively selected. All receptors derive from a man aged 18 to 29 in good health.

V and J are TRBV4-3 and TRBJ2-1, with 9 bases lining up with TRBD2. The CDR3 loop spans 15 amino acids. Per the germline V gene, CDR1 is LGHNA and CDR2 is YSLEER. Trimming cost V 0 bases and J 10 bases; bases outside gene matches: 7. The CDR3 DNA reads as TGCGCCAGCAGCCAAGAGTGGGGACTAGCATCCGAGCAGTTCTTC. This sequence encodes CASSQEWGLASEQFF.

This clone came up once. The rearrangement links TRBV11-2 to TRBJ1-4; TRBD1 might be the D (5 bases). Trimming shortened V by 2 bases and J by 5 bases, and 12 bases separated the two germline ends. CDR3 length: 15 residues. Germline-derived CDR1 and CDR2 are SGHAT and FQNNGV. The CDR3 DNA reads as TGTGCCAGCAGCTTATGGGGACCTTTGAATGAAAAACTGTTTTTT. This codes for CASSLWGPLNEKLFF.

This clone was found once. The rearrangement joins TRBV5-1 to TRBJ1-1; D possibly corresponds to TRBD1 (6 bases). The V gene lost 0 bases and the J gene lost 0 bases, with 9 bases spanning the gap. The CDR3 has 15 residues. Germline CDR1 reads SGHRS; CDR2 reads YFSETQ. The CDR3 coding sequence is TGCGCCAGCAGCTTGGGGGACACACTGAACACTGAAGCTTTCTTT. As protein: CASSLGDTLNTEAFF.

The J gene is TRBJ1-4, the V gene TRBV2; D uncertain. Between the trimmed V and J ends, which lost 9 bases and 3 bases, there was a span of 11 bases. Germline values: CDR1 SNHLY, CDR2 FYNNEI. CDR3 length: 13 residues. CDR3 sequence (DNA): TGTGCCAGTTTTATGAACCCTAATGAAAAACTGTTTTTT. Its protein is CASFMNPNEKLFF.

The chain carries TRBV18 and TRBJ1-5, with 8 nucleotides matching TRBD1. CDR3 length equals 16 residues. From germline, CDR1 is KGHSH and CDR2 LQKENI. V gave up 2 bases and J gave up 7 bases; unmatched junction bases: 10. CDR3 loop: CASSPYGQGSGQPQHF. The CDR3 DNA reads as TGTGCCAGCTCACCATACGGACAGGGTTCAGGGCAGCCCCAGCATTTT.

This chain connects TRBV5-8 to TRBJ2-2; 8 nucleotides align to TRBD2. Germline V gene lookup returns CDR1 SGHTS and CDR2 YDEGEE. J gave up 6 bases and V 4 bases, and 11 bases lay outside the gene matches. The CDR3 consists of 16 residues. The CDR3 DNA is TGTGCCAGCAGCACCGGCGGGTTAGCGGGGCCCGGGGAGCTGTTTTTT. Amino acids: CASSTGGLAGPGELFF.

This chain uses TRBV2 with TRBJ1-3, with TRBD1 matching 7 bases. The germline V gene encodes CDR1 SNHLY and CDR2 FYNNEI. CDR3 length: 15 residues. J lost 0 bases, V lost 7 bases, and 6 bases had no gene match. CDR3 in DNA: TGTGCCAGCACCCTGGGACAGAGCTCTGGAAACACCATATATTTT. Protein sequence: CASTLGQSSGNTIYF. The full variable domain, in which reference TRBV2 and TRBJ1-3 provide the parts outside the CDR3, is EPEVTQTPSHQVTQMGQEVILRCVPISNHLYFYWYRQILGQKVEFLVSFYNNEISEKSEIFDDQFSVERPDGSNFTLKIRSTKLEDSAMYFCASTLGQSSGNTIYFGEGSWLTVV.

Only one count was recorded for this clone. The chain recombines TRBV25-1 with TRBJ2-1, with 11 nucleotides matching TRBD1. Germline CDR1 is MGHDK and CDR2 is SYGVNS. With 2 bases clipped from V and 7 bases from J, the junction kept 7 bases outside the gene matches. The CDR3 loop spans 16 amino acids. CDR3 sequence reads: CASSELSGQGANEQFF. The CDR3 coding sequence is TGTGCCAGCAGTGAACTCTCAGGACAGGGGGCGAATGAGCAGTTCTTC.

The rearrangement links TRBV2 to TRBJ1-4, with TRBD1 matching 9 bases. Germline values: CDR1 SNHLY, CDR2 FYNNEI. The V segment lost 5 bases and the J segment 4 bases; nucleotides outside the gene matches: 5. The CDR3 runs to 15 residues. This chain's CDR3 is CASSRDRVYNEKLFF. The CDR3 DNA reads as TGTGCCAGCAGTCGGGACAGGGTCTATAATGAAAAACTGTTTTTT.

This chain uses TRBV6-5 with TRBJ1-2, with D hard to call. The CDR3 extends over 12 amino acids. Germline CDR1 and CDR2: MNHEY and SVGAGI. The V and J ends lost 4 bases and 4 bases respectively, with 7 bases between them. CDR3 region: CASSSLSYGYTF. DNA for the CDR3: TGTGCCAGCAGTTCCTTGAGCTATGGCTACACCTTC.

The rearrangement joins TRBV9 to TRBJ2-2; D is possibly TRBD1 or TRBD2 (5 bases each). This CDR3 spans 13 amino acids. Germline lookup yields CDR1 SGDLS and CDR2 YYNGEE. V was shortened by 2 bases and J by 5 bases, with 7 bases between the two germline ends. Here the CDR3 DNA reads TGTGCCAGCAGCGTCGGGGCAACCGGGGAGCTGTTTTTT. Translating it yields CASSVGATGELFF.

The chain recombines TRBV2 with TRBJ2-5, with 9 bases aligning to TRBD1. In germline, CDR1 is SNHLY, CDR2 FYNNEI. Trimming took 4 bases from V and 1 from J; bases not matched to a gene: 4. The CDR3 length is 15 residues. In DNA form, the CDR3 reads TGTGCCAGCAGTGCGGGACAGGGCCTCCAAGAGACCCAGTACTTC. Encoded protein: CASSAGQGLQETQYF. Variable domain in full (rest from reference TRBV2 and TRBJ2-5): EPEVTQTPSHQVTQMGQEVILRCVPISNHLYFYWYRQILGQKVEFLVSFYNNEISEKSEIFDDQFSVERPDGSNFTLKIRSTKLEDSAMYFCASSAGQGLQETQYFGPGTRLLVL.

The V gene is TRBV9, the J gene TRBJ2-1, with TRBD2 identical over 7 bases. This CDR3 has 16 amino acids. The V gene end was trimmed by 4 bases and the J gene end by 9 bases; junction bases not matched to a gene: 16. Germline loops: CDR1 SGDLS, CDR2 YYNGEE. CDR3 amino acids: CASSPPGLAVVGEQFF. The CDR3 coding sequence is TGTGCCAGCAGCCCCCCTGGGCTAGCGGTGGTGGGTGAGCAGTTCTTC.

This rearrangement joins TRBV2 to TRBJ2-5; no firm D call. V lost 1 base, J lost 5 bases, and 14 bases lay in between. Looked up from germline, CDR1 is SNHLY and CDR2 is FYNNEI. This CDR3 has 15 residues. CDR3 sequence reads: CASSEVGWTQETQYF. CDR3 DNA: TGTGCCAGCAGTGAAGTAGGGTGGACCCAGGAGACCCAGTACTTC.

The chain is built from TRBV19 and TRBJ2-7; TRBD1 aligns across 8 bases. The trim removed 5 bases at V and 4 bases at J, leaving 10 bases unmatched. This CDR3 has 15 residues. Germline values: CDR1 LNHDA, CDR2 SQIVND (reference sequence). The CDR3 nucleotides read TGTGCCAGTAGTCCCGGATACAGGGGGGCGTACGAGCAGTACTTC. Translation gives CASSPGYRGAYEQYF.

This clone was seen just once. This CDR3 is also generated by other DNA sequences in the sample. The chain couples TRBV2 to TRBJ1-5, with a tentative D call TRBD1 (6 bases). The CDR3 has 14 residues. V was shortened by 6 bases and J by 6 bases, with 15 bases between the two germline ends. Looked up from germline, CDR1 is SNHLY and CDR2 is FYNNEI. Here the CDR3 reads CASSVAGGGQPQHF. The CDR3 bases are TGTGCCAGCAGCGTAGCCGGGGGCGGTCAGCCCCAGCATTTT. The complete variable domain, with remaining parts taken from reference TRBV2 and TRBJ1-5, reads EPEVTQTPSHQVTQMGQEVILRCVPISNHLYFYWYRQILGQKVEFLVSFYNNEISEKSEIFDDQFSVERPDGSNFTLKIRSTKLEDSAMYFCASSVAGGGQPQHFGDGTRLSIL.

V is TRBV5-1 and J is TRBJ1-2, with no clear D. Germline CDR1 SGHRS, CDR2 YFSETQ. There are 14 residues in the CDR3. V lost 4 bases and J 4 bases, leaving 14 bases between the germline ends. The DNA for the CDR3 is TGCGCCAGCAGCCAACGGACGGATTCCTATGGCTACACCTTC. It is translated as CASSQRTDSYGYTF.

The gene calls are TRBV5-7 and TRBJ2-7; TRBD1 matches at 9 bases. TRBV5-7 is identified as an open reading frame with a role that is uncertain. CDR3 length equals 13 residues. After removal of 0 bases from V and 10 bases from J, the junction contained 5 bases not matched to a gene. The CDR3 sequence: CASSLVPDRGQYF. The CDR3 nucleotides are TGTGCCAGCAGCTTGGTTCCGGACAGGGGCCAGTACTTC.

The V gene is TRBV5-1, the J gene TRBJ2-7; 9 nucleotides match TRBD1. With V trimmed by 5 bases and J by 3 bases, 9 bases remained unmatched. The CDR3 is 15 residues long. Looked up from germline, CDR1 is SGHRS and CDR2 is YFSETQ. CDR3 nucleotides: TGCGCCAGCAGGGGACAGGGTACTATGGGCTACGAGCAGTACTTC. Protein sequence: CASRGQGTMGYEQYF.

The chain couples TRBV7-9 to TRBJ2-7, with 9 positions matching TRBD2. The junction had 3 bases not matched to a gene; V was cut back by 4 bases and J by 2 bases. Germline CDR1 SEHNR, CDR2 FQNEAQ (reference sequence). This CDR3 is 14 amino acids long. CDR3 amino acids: CASSYSGGAYEQYF. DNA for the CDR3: TGTGCCAGCAGCTATAGCGGGGGAGCCTACGAGCAGTACTTC.

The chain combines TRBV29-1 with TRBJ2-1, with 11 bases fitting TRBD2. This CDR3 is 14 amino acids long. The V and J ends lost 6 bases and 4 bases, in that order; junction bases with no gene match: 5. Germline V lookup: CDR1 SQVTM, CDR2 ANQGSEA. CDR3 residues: CSVQTSGKYNEQFF. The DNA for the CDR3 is TGCAGCGTCCAGACTAGCGGGAAATACAATGAGCAGTTCTTC.

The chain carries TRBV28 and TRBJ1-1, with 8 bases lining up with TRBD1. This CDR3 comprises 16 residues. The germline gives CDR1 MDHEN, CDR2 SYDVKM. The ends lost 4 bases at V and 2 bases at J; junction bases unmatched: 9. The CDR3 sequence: CASSSEDRVYNTEAFF. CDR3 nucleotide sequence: TGTGCCAGCAGTTCGGAGGACAGGGTTTATAACACTGAAGCTTTCTTT. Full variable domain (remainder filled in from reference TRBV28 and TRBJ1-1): DVKVTQSSRYLVKRTGEKVFLECVQDMDHENMFWYRQDPGLGLRLIYFSYDVKMKEKGDIPEGYSVSREKKERFSLILESASTNQTSMYLCASSSEDRVYNTEAFFGQGTRLTVV.

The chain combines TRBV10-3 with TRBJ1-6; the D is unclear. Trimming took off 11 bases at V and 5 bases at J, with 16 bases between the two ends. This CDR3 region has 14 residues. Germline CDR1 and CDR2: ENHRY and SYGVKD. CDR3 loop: CAVREGLNNSPLHF. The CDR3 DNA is TGTGCCGTGAGAGAGGGTCTGAATAATTCACCCCTCCACTTT.

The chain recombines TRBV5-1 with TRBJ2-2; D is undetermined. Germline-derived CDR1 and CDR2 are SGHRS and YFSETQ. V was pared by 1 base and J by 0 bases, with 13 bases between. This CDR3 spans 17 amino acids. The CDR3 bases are TGCGCCAGCAGCTTGAAGTTCAGCCTATCGAACACCGGGGAGCTGTTTTTT. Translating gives CASSLKFSLSNTGELFF.

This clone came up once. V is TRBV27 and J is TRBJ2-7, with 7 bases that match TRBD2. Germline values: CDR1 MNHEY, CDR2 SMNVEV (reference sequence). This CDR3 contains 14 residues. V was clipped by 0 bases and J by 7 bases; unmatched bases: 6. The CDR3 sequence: CASSLSGGSLEQYF. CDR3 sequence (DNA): TGTGCCAGCAGTTTATCTGGCGGGAGTCTTGAGCAGTACTTC.

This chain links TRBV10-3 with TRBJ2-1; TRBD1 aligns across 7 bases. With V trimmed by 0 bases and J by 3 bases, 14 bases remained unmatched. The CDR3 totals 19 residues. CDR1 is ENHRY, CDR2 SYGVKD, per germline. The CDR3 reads CAISESRLSMGQSYNEQFF. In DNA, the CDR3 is TGTGCCATCAGTGAGTCCCGGTTATCCATGGGACAGAGCTACAATGAGCAGTTCTTC.

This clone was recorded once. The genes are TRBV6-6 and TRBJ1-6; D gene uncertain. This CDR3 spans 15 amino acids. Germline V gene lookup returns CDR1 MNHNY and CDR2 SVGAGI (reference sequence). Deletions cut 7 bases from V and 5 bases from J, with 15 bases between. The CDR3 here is CASKKEAPDNSPLHF. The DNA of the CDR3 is TGTGCCAGCAAAAAGGAGGCCCCCGATAATTCACCCCTCCACTTT.

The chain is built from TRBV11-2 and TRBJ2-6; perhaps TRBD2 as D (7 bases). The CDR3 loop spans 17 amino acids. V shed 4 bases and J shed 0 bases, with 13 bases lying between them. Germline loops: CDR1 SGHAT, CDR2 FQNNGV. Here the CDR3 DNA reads TGTGCCAGCAGCTCCACGGGGGGCGCCTCTGGGGCCAACGTCCTGACTTTC. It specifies CASSSTGGASGANVLTF.

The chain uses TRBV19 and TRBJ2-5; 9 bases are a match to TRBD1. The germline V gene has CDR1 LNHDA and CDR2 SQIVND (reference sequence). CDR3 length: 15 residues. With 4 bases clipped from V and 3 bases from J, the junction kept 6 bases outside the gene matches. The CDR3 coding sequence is TGTGCCAGTAGTAGGCTGACAGGGGGGGAAGAGACCCAGTACTTC. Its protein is CASSRLTGGEETQYF.

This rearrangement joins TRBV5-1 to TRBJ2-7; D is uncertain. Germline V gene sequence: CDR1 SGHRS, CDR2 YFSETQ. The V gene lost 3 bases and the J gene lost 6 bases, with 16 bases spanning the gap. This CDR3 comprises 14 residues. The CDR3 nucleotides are TGCGCCAGCAGCTCAGGACCCGCAGTACTCGAGCAGTACTTC. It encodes CASSSGPAVLEQYF. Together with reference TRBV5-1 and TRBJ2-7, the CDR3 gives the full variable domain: KAGVTQTPRYLIKTRGQQVTLSCSPISGHRSVSWYQQTPGQGLQFLFEYFSETQRNKGNFPGRFSGRQFSNSRSEMNVSTLELGDSALYLCASSSGPAVLEQYFGPGTRLTVT.

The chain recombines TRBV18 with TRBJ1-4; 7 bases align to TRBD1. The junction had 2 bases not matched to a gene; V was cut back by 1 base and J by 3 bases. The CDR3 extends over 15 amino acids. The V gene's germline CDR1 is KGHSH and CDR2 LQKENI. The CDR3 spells CASSPQGAPNEKLFF. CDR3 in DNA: TGTGCCAGCTCACCACAGGGGGCTCCTAATGAAAAACTGTTTTTT.

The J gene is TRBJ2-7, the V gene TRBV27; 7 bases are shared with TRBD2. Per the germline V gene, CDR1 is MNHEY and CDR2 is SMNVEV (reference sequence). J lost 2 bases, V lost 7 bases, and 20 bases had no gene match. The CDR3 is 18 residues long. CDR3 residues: CASTFRGGDRGGPYEQYF. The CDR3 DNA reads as TGTGCCAGCACTTTTAGGGGTGGTGACCGCGGGGGACCCTACGAGCAGTACTTC.